This TCR beta chain was obtained from a study of T cells of healthy individuals. TCRdb fed the 5' RACE reads into MiXCR, producing one record per CDR3 protein. The sample includes about 96,000 distinct CDR3 sequences, approximately 15% seen only once; the top ten take 6.2%. The CDR3 spans 18 residues. Trimming took 4 bases from V and 6 from J; bases not matched to a gene: 14. CDR1 is MDHEN and CDR2 is SYDVKM in the germline V gene. The TCR sequence derives from a human donor in good health. This chain connects TRBV28 to TRBJ2-3, with TRBD2 matching 12 bases. The CDR3 loop reads CASSSPRRASGGGDTQYF. The CDR3 DNA is TGTGCCAGCAGTTCCCCACGCCGGGCTAGCGGGGGGGGCGATACGCAGTATTTT.